The 20 T cell receptor beta chains given below trace back to one sample, sequenced in a study of T cell repertoires in cytomegalovirus infection. MiXCR, applied by TCRdb to the reads, yields one record per CDR3 protein. The sample records approximately 910,000 distinct CDR3 sequences, 30% to 40% being singletons. Their target antigens are unknown. This specimen was cultured CD8+ T cells from PBMCs, taken from culture after CMV antigen stimulation. These receptor sequences come from a human donor in good health (CMV status not recorded). Some clones in this sample may be carry-over from other donors' samples.

This clonotype was counted at least ten times. This rearrangement joins TRBV7-2 to TRBJ2-2, with D perhaps given as TRBD1 or TRBD2 (6 bases each). Trimming stripped 5 bases from V and 6 bases from J, with 16 bases between. The CDR3 loop spans 15 amino acids. Germline V gives CDR1 SGHTA, CDR2 FQGNSA. Here the CDR3 reads CASSLVGGAAGELFF. CDR3 DNA: TGTGCCAGCAGCCTAGTGGGGGGCGCGGCCGGGGAGCTGTTTTTT.

This clonotype was observed a few times. The gene calls are TRBV6-1 and TRBJ2-6; possible D gene TRBD1, 5 bases. Germline V gene data show CDR1 as MNHNS and CDR2 as SASEGT. Trimming took off 1 base at V and 1 base at J, with 14 bases between the two ends. This CDR3 spans 18 amino acids. CDR3 nucleotides: TGTGCCAGCAGTGAAGATCCAGGGATGCCATCTGGGGCCAACGTCCTGACTTTC. Protein sequence: CASSEDPGMPSGANVLTF.

This clonotype was counted only a few times. V and J are TRBV5-4 and TRBJ1-6; possibly TRBD1 for D (5 bases). V dropped 2 bases and J dropped 5 bases, with 14 bases sitting between them. The CDR3 has 16 residues. The V gene's germline CDR1 is SGHNT and CDR2 YYREEE (reference sequence). DNA of the CDR3: TGTGCCAGCAGCTTCCAAACCGGGACTAATAATTCACCCCTCCACTTT. It encodes CASSFQTGTNNSPLHF.

This clonotype was detected only a few times. The chain combines TRBV6-1 with TRBJ1-6; 8 nucleotides line up with TRBD1. In germline, CDR1 is MNHNS, CDR2 SASEGT. Unmatched junction bases numbered 5, after V lost 4 bases and J lost 6 bases. CDR3 length equals 15 residues. The CDR3 region is CASSAGTGGNSPLHF. The CDR3 DNA sequence: TGTGCCAGCAGTGCCGGGACAGGCGGTAATTCACCCCTCCACTTT.

V is TRBV9 and J is TRBJ2-7; D gene uncertain. Trimming took 0 bases from V and 4 from J, leaving 8 bases between them. Per germline, CDR1 SGDLS and CDR2 YYNGEE. This CDR3 is built from 13 residues. The CDR3 nucleotides read TGTGCCAGCAGCGTAGAGCCCGCATACGAGCAGTACTTC. This translates into CASSVEPAYEQYF. Full variable domain (missing parts from reference TRBV9 and TRBJ2-7): DSGVTQTPKHLITATGQRVTLRCSPRSGDLSVYWYQQSLDQGLQFLIQYYNGEERAKGNILERFSAQQFPDLHSELNLSSLELGDSALYFCASSVEPAYEQYFGPGTRLTVT.

The CDR3 loop is CASSVGEGTGVLQETQYF. The CDR3 nucleotides read TGTGCCAGCAGTGTGGGAGAGGGGACAGGGGTCCTCCAGGAGACCCAGTACTTC. J is TRBJ2-5 and V is TRBV2; TRBD1 agrees at 10 bases. V lost 4 bases, J lost 5 bases, and 16 bases stayed unmatched. The CDR3 sequence is 18 residues long. CDR1 is SNHLY, CDR2 FYNNEI, per germline.

V gene TRBV20-1 combines with J gene TRBJ1-5; the D is unclear. Trimming removed 0 bases at V and 3 bases at J, with 15 bases between. CDR1 and CDR2 from the germline V gene are DFQATT and SNEGSKA (reference sequence). This CDR3 region has 16 residues. The CDR3 region has the DNA TGCAGTGCTAGAGATAGGGCCCGAGGCCTCAATCAGCCCCAGCATTTT. This translates into CSARDRARGLNQPQHF.

V gene TRBV18 combines with J gene TRBJ2-7; D is possibly TRBD2 (7 bases). V was clipped by 4 bases and J by 5 bases, with 12 bases between them. Germline assignment: CDR1 KGHSH and CDR2 LQKENI. CDR3 length: 13 residues. The CDR3 here is CASSRGGTDEQYF. As DNA, the CDR3 is TGTGCCAGCTCACGCGGGGGCACCGACGAGCAGTACTTC.

The genes are TRBV7-9 and TRBJ1-4; D perhaps matches TRBD1 (6 bases). The germline V gene encodes CDR1 SEHNR and CDR2 FQNEAQ (reference sequence). This CDR3 comprises 15 residues. V was shortened by 4 bases and J by 8 bases, with 17 bases between the two germline ends. The CDR3 coding sequence is TGTGCCAGCAGCTCCCCGCGCAGGGGAGACGAAAAACTGTTTTTT. Protein: CASSSPRRGDEKLFF.

The chain has TRBV7-9 and TRBJ2-7, with D possibly TRBD2 on 5 matching bases. V lost 6 bases and J 6 bases, leaving 18 bases between the germline ends. The CDR3 extends over 14 amino acids. Per the germline V gene, CDR1 is SEHNR and CDR2 is FQNEAQ (reference sequence). CDR3 amino acids: CASRGRGQWAEQYF. For the CDR3, the DNA is TGTGCCAGCAGGGGGAGAGGGCAGTGGGCCGAGCAGTACTTC.

This clonotype was counted ten times or more. The chain has TRBV6-1 and TRBJ2-6; no definite D call. Germline CDR1 reads MNHNS; CDR2 reads SASEGT. Between the trimmed V and J ends, which lost 2 bases and 0 bases, there was a span of 2 bases. The CDR3 runs to 14 residues. The CDR3 here is CASSEHSGANVLTF. The CDR3 DNA follows: TGTGCCAGCAGTGAACACTCTGGGGCCAACGTCCTGACTTTC.

This clonotype turned up a few times. The chain links TRBV6-2 or TRBV6-3 to TRBJ1-2; D is unclear. V was cut by 2 bases and J by 8 bases, with 18 bases left in between. The CDR3 contains 15 residues. Germline CDR1 reads MNHEY; CDR2 reads SVGEGT. CDR3 DNA sequence: TGTGCCAGCAGTTACAACCAACAGTGGCCCCTCGGCTACACCTTC. As protein: CASSYNQQWPLGYTF.

V and J are TRBV27 and TRBJ1-6, with D uncertain. V was trimmed by 2 bases and J by 7 bases, leaving 12 bases between them. The CDR3 runs to 15 residues. In germline, CDR1 is MNHEY, CDR2 SMNVEV (reference sequence). CDR3 sequence: CASSLNLDANSPLHF. The DNA for the CDR3 is TGTGCCAGCAGTTTAAACCTCGACGCCAATTCACCCCTCCACTTT.

CDR3 sequence reads: CASSFWDSTNYGYTF. CDR3 in DNA: TGTGCCAGCAGTTTTTGGGACAGTACTAACTATGGCTACACCTTC. The chain uses TRBV28 and TRBJ1-2; 7 bases are a match to TRBD1. V dropped 3 bases and J dropped 0; count of bases not matched to a gene: 4. This CDR3 has 15 residues. Germline values: CDR1 MDHEN, CDR2 SYDVKM.

The chain has TRBV7-9 and TRBJ1-1; maybe TRBD1 (5 bases). Trimming removed 3 bases at V and 11 bases at J, with 13 bases between. The V gene's germline CDR1 is SEHNR and CDR2 FQNEAQ (reference sequence). The CDR3 is 12 amino acids. The CDR3 protein is CASSFEGVGAFF. The CDR3 DNA sequence: TGTGCCAGCAGCTTCGAAGGGGTTGGGGCTTTCTTT.

In this sample, this clonotype turned up a few times. The V call is TRBV12-5, the J call TRBJ2-2; D not certain. V lost 0 bases and J 6 bases, leaving 8 bases between the germline ends. Germline lookup yields CDR1 LGHNT and CDR2 FRNRAP. The CDR3 has 14 residues. The CDR3 DNA follows: TGTGCTAGTGGTTTGGTGGTCGCGGCCGGGGAGCTGTTTTTT. Translating it yields CASGLVVAAGELFF.

The chain links TRBV20-1 to TRBJ1-1; D uncertain. V was trimmed by 0 bases and J by 5 bases, leaving 10 bases between them. The germline V gene encodes CDR1 DFQATT and CDR2 SNEGSKA (reference sequence). The CDR3 extends over 13 amino acids. The CDR3 loop is CSAREAGWTEAFF. The CDR3 DNA is TGCAGTGCTAGAGAGGCAGGATGGACTGAAGCTTTCTTT.

Concerning this clonotype itself: This may be a read error, as it is one base from a much larger clone. The chain recombines TRBV12-5 with TRBJ1-1; TRBD1 agrees at 7 bases. The CDR3 spans 15 residues. The germline CDR1 and CDR2 sequences are LGHNT and FRNRAP. The CDR3, as DNA: TGTACTAGTGCCCTCGACAGGGTACTCCCAACTGAAGCTTTCTTT. Protein product: CTSALDRVLPTEAFF.

As concerns this clonotype: At one of its ends the junction is not consistent with the germline gene, which may arise from a read error. This sequence joins TRBV11-2 and TRBJ2-2; D perhaps matches TRBD2 (6 bases). Germline assignment: CDR1 SGHAT and CDR2 FQNNGV. CDR3 length: 15 residues. CDR3 amino acids: CVSSFRAEGGGELFF. The CDR3 nucleotides read TGTGTCAGCAGCTTCAGGGCGGAGGGAGGCGGGGAGCTGTTTTTT.

V usage is TRBV6-6 and J usage is TRBJ1-3; D is unclear. The CDR3 runs to 17 residues. From germline, CDR1 is MNHNY and CDR2 SVGAGI (reference sequence). With 0 bases removed from V and 4 bases from J, the gap between germline ends came to 16 bases. CDR3: CASSYSSTRGHGNTIYF. Written as DNA, the CDR3 is TGTGCCAGCAGTTACTCGAGCACCCGGGGTCACGGAAACACCATATATTTT.